Below, 27 T cell receptor beta chains from the same sample are listed, as sequenced in a study of response to subunit inactivated influenza vaccine. TCRdb recomputed calls from the RT-PCR reads with MiXCR, one row per CDR3 protein. The repertoire holds roughly 500,000 distinct CDR3 sequences, with roughly 23% as singletons. The specimen was CD4+ T cells sorted from PBMCs, collected about 5 days after vaccination. Receptors were obtained from a man in his fifties who received an inactivated influenza vaccine.

This clonotype was detected a few times. The chain combines TRBV20-1 with TRBJ2-1; TRBD2 aligns across 9 bases. There are 16 residues in the CDR3. Looked up from germline, CDR1 is DFQATT and CDR2 is SNEGSKA (reference sequence). The J segment lost 5 bases and the V segment lost 5 bases, leaving 13 bases of the junction unmatched. The CDR3 reads CSAGSTHSGSNNEQFF. CDR3 coding DNA: TGCAGTGCTGGGTCCACTCATAGCGGGAGCAACAATGAGCAGTTCTTC.

This clonotype was counted at least ten times. The chain joins TRBV28 to TRBJ2-1; tentatively, D is TRBD1 (5 bases). Germline V gene data show CDR1 as MDHEN and CDR2 as SYDVKM. The V gene lost 6 bases and the J gene lost 9 bases, with 9 bases spanning the gap. The length of the CDR3 is 11 residues. DNA for the CDR3: TGTGCCAGCAGAGCCCAGGGTGAGCAGTTCTTC. It codes for CASRAQGEQFF.

This chain connects TRBV20-1 to TRBJ2-7; 9 bases agree with TRBD2. Germline lookup yields CDR1 DFQATT and CDR2 SNEGSKA (reference sequence). This CDR3 region has 14 residues. V trimming: 4 bases; J trimming: 6 bases; junction bases outside the gene matches: 10. In DNA form, the CDR3 reads TGCAGTGCTACCTTAGCGGGAGTGGGGCCCGAGCAGTACTTC. Its protein product is CSATLAGVGPEQYF.

The CDR3 spells CASSLSPGGLNTEAFF. The CDR3 DNA reads TGCGCCAGCAGCCTGTCGCCTGGGGGGTTGAACACTGAAGCTTTCTTT. This sequence joins TRBV5-1 and TRBJ1-1; a weak D match, TRBD1 (5 bases). Trimming removed 4 bases at V and 0 bases at J, with 16 bases between. The CDR3 spans 16 residues. Germline-derived CDR1 and CDR2 are SGHRS and YFSETQ.

Many counts were recorded for this clonotype. V is TRBV2 and J is TRBJ2-5, with D unclear. Germline V gene data show CDR1 as SNHLY and CDR2 as FYNNEI. The V end lost 3 bases, the J end lost 5 bases, and 4 bases lay between the germline ends. CDR3 length equals 11 residues. CDR3 nucleotides: TGTGCCAGCAGTGAGGAGGAGACCCAGTACTTC. Its protein product is CASSEEETQYF.

J is TRBJ2-1 and V is TRBV12-3 or TRBV12-4, with 7 bases lining up with TRBD2. Germline trimming cut 3 bases from V and 10 bases from J; bases unmatched to any gene: 6. The CDR3 sequence is 13 residues long. Here the CDR3 DNA reads TGTGCCAGCAGTTTCCTAGCGGACGGCGAGCAGTTCTTC. Translated: CASSFLADGEQFF.

This chain uses TRBV29-1 with TRBJ2-1; 7 positions match TRBD1. The CDR3 spans 16 residues. Losses at the gene ends were 5 bases for V and 4 bases for J; bases not matched to a gene: 14. The germline V gene encodes CDR1 SQVTM and CDR2 ANQGSEA. CDR3 sequence (DNA): TGCAGCGTTATACCATTCCCGGGACAGTCTTACAATGAGCAGTTCTTC. Protein sequence: CSVIPFPGQSYNEQFF.

Only a few counts were recorded for this clonotype. The V gene is TRBV7-9, the J gene TRBJ1-1; D is undetermined. Trimming removed 2 bases at V and 5 bases at J, with 12 bases between. Per germline, CDR1 SEHNR and CDR2 FQNEAQ (reference sequence). This CDR3 contains 14 residues. The CDR3 sequence: CASSLRSQATEAFF. In nucleotides, the CDR3 is TGTGCCAGCAGCTTAAGGTCCCAGGCTACTGAAGCTTTCTTT.

This clonotype was counted only a few times. The CDR3 nucleotides are TGTGCCAGCAGCCCAGGGCAGTTTGATGCAGATACGCAGTATTTT. Translation: CASSPGQFDADTQYF. The chain joins TRBV7-8 to TRBJ2-3, with D possibly matching TRBD1 (5 bases). The CDR3 is 15 residues long. The V gene's germline CDR1 is SGHVS and CDR2 FQNEAQ. The ends were cut back, 5 bases at V and 4 bases at J, with 16 bases in the middle. The full variable domain, with the rest looked up from reference TRBV7-8 and TRBJ2-3, is GAGVSQSPRYKVAKRGQDVALRCDPISGHVSLFWYQQALGQGPEFLTYFQNEAQLDKSGLPSDRFFAERPEGSVSTLKIQRTQQEDSAVYLCASSPGQFDADTQYFGPGTRLTVL.

This chain uses TRBV12-3 or TRBV12-4 with TRBJ1-3, with 7 nucleotides matching TRBD1. This CDR3 has 14 residues. J lost 2 bases, V lost 6 bases, and 4 bases had no gene match. The CDR3 DNA reads as TGTGCCAGCAGAGGACAGGACACTGGAAACACCATATATTTT. Its protein is CASRGQDTGNTIYF.

For the CDR3, the DNA is TGTGCCACCAGTGACCCCACAACCTCTACCTACGAGCAGTACTTC. Amino acids: CATSDPTTSTYEQYF. The chain has TRBV24-1 and TRBJ2-7; D ambiguous. V was shortened by 4 bases and J by 2 bases, with 14 bases between the two germline ends. The CDR3 sequence is 15 residues long. CDR1 KGHDR and CDR2 SFDVKD come from the germline V gene.

V gene TRBV5-5 combines with J gene TRBJ2-1; a weak D match, TRBD1 (6 bases). The CDR3 covers 13 residues. The V gene's germline CDR1 is SGHKS and CDR2 YYEKEE (reference sequence). Trimming removed 4 bases at V and 9 bases at J, with 14 bases between. CDR3 DNA sequence: TGTGCCAGCAGCCCAAACCAGGGGTTTGAGCAGTTCTTC. Translating it yields CASSPNQGFEQFF.

In nucleotides, the CDR3 is TGCAGTGCTAGAGGGGCTAGCGGGAGGGCCCTAGATACGCAGTATTTT. It codes for CSARGASGRALDTQYF. The rearrangement uses TRBV20-1 and TRBJ2-3, with TRBD2 identical over 12 bases. CDR3 length equals 16 residues. J gave up 5 bases and V 1 base, and 7 bases lay outside the gene matches. From germline, CDR1 is DFQATT and CDR2 SNEGSKA (reference sequence).

V usage is TRBV14 and J usage is TRBJ2-1, with 13 bases aligning to TRBD2. CDR3 size: 14 residues. The J segment lost 9 bases and the V segment lost 8 bases, leaving 7 bases of the junction unmatched. Germline lookup yields CDR1 SGHDN and CDR2 FVKESK. CDR3 sequence reads: CASRTSGGAVEQFF. The DNA of the CDR3 is TGTGCCAGCCGCACTAGCGGGGGGGCAGTTGAGCAGTTCTTC.

The chain has TRBV5-1 and TRBJ1-6; D call uncertain. CDR3 length equals 13 residues. Germline CDR1 is SGHRS and CDR2 is YFSETQ. Trimming left V 5 bases short and J 5 bases short, with 8 bases between. The CDR3 DNA follows: TGCGCCAGCAGGGAGGCGGATAATTCACCCCTCCACTTT. Encoded protein: CASREADNSPLHF.

V and J are TRBV24-1 and TRBJ1-5; 7 bases are shared with TRBD1. The germline gives CDR1 KGHDR, CDR2 SFDVKD. The CDR3 spans 15 residues. The ends lost 2 bases at V and 6 bases at J; junction bases unmatched: 6. The CDR3 region has the DNA TGTGCCACCAGTGATTCCAGTCAGGGGGTTCAGCCCCAGCATTTT. The encoded protein is CATSDSSQGVQPQHF.

This clonotype turned up a few times. The rearrangement joins TRBV6-5 to TRBJ2-3; the D is unclear. V lost 2 bases to trimming and J lost 3 bases, with 12 bases between them. In germline, CDR1 is MNHEY, CDR2 SVGAGI. The CDR3 length is 15 residues. This chain's CDR3 is CASSYARVRTDTQYF. CDR3 DNA: TGTGCCAGCAGTTACGCAAGGGTGAGGACAGATACGCAGTATTTT.

The CDR3 bases are TGCAGTGCTAGATTGACAGCGGGTGGCTACACCTTC. Its protein product is CSARLTAGGYTF. The chain links TRBV20-1 to TRBJ1-2; weak D call: TRBD1 (5 bases). The V end was cut by 2 bases, the J end by 7 bases, with 11 bases between. This CDR3 is 12 amino acids long. Germline CDR1 and CDR2: DFQATT and SNEGSKA (reference sequence).

This clonotype was seen only a few times. V and J are TRBV12-3 or TRBV12-4 and TRBJ2-5, with TRBD2 as a possible D gene (7 bases). CDR3 length equals 18 residues. V lost 5 bases to trimming and J lost 5 bases, with 27 bases between them. CDR3 nucleotide sequence: TGTGCCAGCAGTCCCTCTAGGGGGAGGGCCCCCGCCGGGGAGACCCAGTACTTC. This sequence encodes CASSPSRGRAPAGETQYF.

The chain joins TRBV12-3 or TRBV12-4 to TRBJ2-3, with 7 bases identical to TRBD1. V was clipped by 7 bases and J by 1 base; unmatched bases: 2. The CDR3 consists of 13 residues. The CDR3, as DNA: TGTGCCAGCACTACAGGGGGCACAGATACGCAGTATTTT. Residues: CASTTGGTDTQYF.

The chain combines TRBV7-2 with TRBJ1-1; the D is unclear. This CDR3 spans 15 amino acids. Germline V gene sequence: CDR1 SGHTA, CDR2 FQGNSA. The V end lost 5 bases, the J end lost 1 base, and 14 bases lay between the germline ends. The CDR3 region is CASSPFNLGNTEAFF. Written as DNA, the CDR3 is TGTGCCAGCAGCCCATTTAATCTTGGGAACACTGAAGCTTTCTTT. Variable domain in full (rest from reference TRBV7-2 and TRBJ1-1): GAGVSQSPSNKVTEKGKDVELRCDPISGHTALYWYRQSLGQGLEFLIYFQGNSAPDKSGLPSDRFSAERTGGSVSTLTIQRTQQEDSAVYLCASSPFNLGNTEAFFGQGTRLTVV.

The rearrangement uses TRBV11-2 and TRBJ2-1, with D unresolved. V lost 0 bases and J lost 5, with 14 bases in between. This CDR3 spans 16 amino acids. The germline gives CDR1 SGHAT, CDR2 FQNNGV. CDR3: CASSLDFQTRNNEQFF. In DNA form, the CDR3 reads TGTGCCAGCAGCTTAGATTTCCAGACCCGAAACAATGAGCAGTTCTTC.

The chain links TRBV7-8 to TRBJ1-1; D is undetermined. The CDR3 is 17 amino acids. Trimming shortened V by 6 bases and J by 1 base, and 21 bases separated the two germline ends. From germline, CDR1 is SGHVS and CDR2 FQNEAQ. The CDR3 sequence: CASRKSGGVRENTEAFF. The DNA of the CDR3 is TGTGCCAGCAGAAAATCAGGTGGGGTTCGGGAGAACACTGAAGCTTTCTTT. Using reference TRBV7-8 and TRBJ1-1 for the parts outside the CDR3, the full variable domain is GAGVSQSPRYKVAKRGQDVALRCDPISGHVSLFWYQQALGQGPEFLTYFQNEAQLDKSGLPSDRFFAERPEGSVSTLKIQRTQQEDSAVYLCASRKSGGVRENTEAFFGQGTRLTVV.

This chain joins TRBV29-1 and TRBJ1-4; D unclear. CDR1 and CDR2 from the germline V gene are SQVTM and ANQGSEA. Trimming took 1 base from V and 0 from J, leaving 6 bases between them. CDR3 length: 14 amino acids. This chain's CDR3 is CSVEGLTTNEKLFF. Written as DNA, the CDR3 is TGCAGCGTTGAAGGACTCACAACTAATGAAAAACTGTTTTTT. The full variable domain, rest sourced from reference TRBV29-1 and TRBJ1-4, is SAVISQKPSRDICQRGTSLTIQCQVDSQVTMMFWYRQQPGQSLTLIATANQGSEATYESGFVIDKFPISRPNLTFSTLTVSNMSPEDSSIYLCSVEGLTTNEKLFFGSGTQLSVL.

This clonotype was counted a few times. The chain links TRBV24-1 to TRBJ1-1; tentatively, D is TRBD1 (5 bases). The V gene's germline CDR1 is KGHDR and CDR2 SFDVKD. Trimming took 3 bases from V and 12 from J, leaving 10 bases between them. CDR3 length: 11 amino acids. This CDR3 is CATSDQGATFF. In nucleotides, the CDR3 is TGTGCCACCAGTGATCAAGGGGCAACTTTCTTT.

V gene TRBV27 combines with J gene TRBJ2-1; 14 bases agree with TRBD2. The CDR3 runs 20 residues. Per the germline V gene, CDR1 is MNHEY and CDR2 is SMNVEV (reference sequence). V trimming: 5 bases; J trimming: 7 bases; junction bases outside the gene matches: 19. CDR3 amino acids: CASSNTPNLPGTSGSNEQFF. The CDR3 DNA is TGTGCCAGCAGTAACACTCCGAACCTGCCCGGGACTAGCGGGAGTAATGAGCAGTTCTTC.

V gene TRBV20-1 combines with J gene TRBJ2-1, with D perhaps TRBD2 (5 bases). V lost 5 bases and J 3 bases, leaving 14 bases between the germline ends. CDR1 DFQATT and CDR2 SNEGSKA come from the germline V gene (reference sequence). The CDR3 totals 14 residues. CDR3 protein: CSAEGLPIYNEQFF. The DNA for the CDR3 is TGCAGTGCTGAAGGACTGCCTATCTACAATGAGCAGTTCTTC.